Shown below are 6 T cell receptor beta chains from a single sample sequenced in a study of radiotherapy plus CTLA-4 blockade in lung cancer. Here immunoSEQ multiplex PCR was the method, and the copy in TCRdb shows in-frame clones only, minus some. This sample has about 84,000 clones; about two thirds occur once, and the top ten carry roughly 13%. The source material was peripheral blood, sampled from a patient treated with radiotherapy plus ipilimumab. The receptors come from a human donor with non-small cell lung cancer that progressed on radiotherapy plus ipilimumab.

The chain is built from TRBV9 and TRBJ2-2; D may match TRBD1 or TRBD2 (5 bases each). The germline V gene encodes CDR1 SGDLS and CDR2 YYNGEE. Trimming left V 3 bases short and J 4 bases short, with 31 bases between. The CDR3 is 21 amino acids. CDR3 sequence: CASSARMGLADLSRGTGELFF. CDR3 coding DNA: TGTGCCAGCAGCGCGAGGATGGGCTTGGCAGACCTCTCGAGGGGCACCGGGGAGCTGTTTTTT.

This clone appeared a single time. The V and J genes are TRBV7-9 and TRBJ2-3; D remains unclear. The CDR3 loop spans 12 amino acids. Germline values: CDR1 SEHNR, CDR2 FQNEAQ (reference sequence). Trimming removed 8 bases from V and 4 bases from J, with 10 bases in between. The CDR3, as DNA: TGTGCCAGCGCTAAGGGCGCAGATACGCAGTATTTT. This translates into CASAKGADTQYF. The variable domain in full, with the rest retrieved from reference TRBV7-9 and TRBJ2-3, is DTGVSQNPRHKITKRGQNVTFRCDPISEHNRLYWYRQTLGQGPEFLTYFQNEAQLEKSRLLSDRFSAERPKGSFSTLEIQRTEQGDSAMYLCASAKGADTQYFGPGTRLTVL.

The chain combines TRBV7-9 with TRBJ1-3; D perhaps matches TRBD1 (5 bases). CDR1 is SEHNR and CDR2 is FQNEAQ in the germline V gene (reference sequence). Deletions cut 3 bases from V and 2 bases from J, with 11 bases between. The CDR3 length is 15 residues. CDR3 amino acids: CASSLAEGAGNTIYF. CDR3 in DNA: TGTGCCAGCAGCTTGGCAGAAGGGGCTGGAAACACCATATATTTT.

This chain uses TRBV6-6 with TRBJ1-1; 8 positions agree with TRBD1. V gave up 7 bases and J gave up 1 base; unmatched junction bases: 5. Looked up from germline, CDR1 is MNHNY and CDR2 is SVGAGI (reference sequence). The CDR3 spans 14 residues. The CDR3 sequence is CASTSGQGNTEAFF. The DNA for the CDR3 is TGTGCCAGCACCTCCGGACAGGGGAACACTGAAGCTTTCTTT.

The chain links TRBV7-8 to TRBJ2-1; TRBD2 is a possible D gene (7 bases). V lost 4 bases and J lost 7, with 11 bases in between. This CDR3 contains 13 residues. From germline, CDR1 is SGHVS and CDR2 FQNEAQ. As DNA, the CDR3 is TGTGCCAGCAGCTCGCGGGGGCGGAATGAGCAGTTCTTC. This codes for CASSSRGRNEQFF.

This chain connects TRBV6-1 to TRBJ2-1, with 11 bases that match TRBD2. The CDR3 has 16 residues. The germline gives CDR1 MNHNS, CDR2 SASEGT. With 4 bases clipped from V and 3 bases from J, the junction kept 5 bases outside the gene matches. In DNA, the CDR3 is TGTGCCAGCAGTGGGGTAGCGGGAGGGATCTACAATGAGCAGTTCTTC. This translates into CASSGVAGGIYNEQFF.